A single sample is the source of the 8 T cell receptor beta chains below, sequenced in a study of naive and memory T cell subsets. Each CDR3 protein is one row after TCRdb ran MiXCR on the UMI-ligation and nested PCR reads. The specimen's table records eleven to twelve distinct CDR3 sequences. Sequencing input: effector memory CD4+ T cells from blood. Sample subset: effector memory, CD45RA- CD27-. The receptor source for this set is a human donor in good health.

A remark on this clonotype: In a library made to pick up alpha chains, this beta chain is a stray read with a size that means little. The chain couples TRBV3-1 to TRBJ2-2; 7 bases map to TRBD2. Germline-derived CDR1 and CDR2 are LGHDT and YNNKEL (reference sequence). V shed 5 bases and J 6 bases; nucleotides not matched to a gene: 9. The length of the CDR3 is 15 residues. CDR3 sequence (DNA): TGTGCCAGCAGCGCGCTAGCGGCCAATGCCGGGGAGCTGTTTTTT. Translated: CASSALAANAGELFF. Variable domain in full (rest from reference TRBV3-1 and TRBJ2-2): DTAVSQTPKYLVTQMGNDKSIKCEQNLGHDTMYWYKQDSKKFLKIMFSYNNKELIINETVPNRFSPKSPDKAHLNLHINSLELGDSAVYFCASSALAANAGELFFGEGSRLTVL.

On this clonotype itself: Within a library made for alpha chains, this beta chain is off target, and its count is uninformative. This chain uses TRBV4-1 with TRBJ1-1, with TRBD1 matching over 7 bases. The CDR3 has 14 residues. From germline, CDR1 is MGHRA and CDR2 YSYEKL. V trimming: 4 bases; J trimming: 4 bases; junction bases outside the gene matches: 6. CDR3 DNA: TGCGCCAGCAGCCGGGGACAGACGGGCACTGAAGCTTTCTTT. It encodes CASSRGQTGTEAFF.

As concerns this clonotype: With the library built for alpha chains, this beta chain is off target and its frequency is not meaningful. V is TRBV29-1 and J is TRBJ2-5; no reliable D call. Germline assignment: CDR1 SQVTM and CDR2 ANQGSEA. There are 12 residues in the CDR3. The V end lost 7 bases, the J end lost 1 base, and 10 bases lay between the germline ends. The chain's CDR3 is CSGRVAQETQYF. DNA of the CDR3: TGCAGCGGTCGGGTTGCCCAAGAGACCCAGTACTTC.

Regarding this clonotype: A library made for alpha chains picked up this beta chain off target, so its size means little. V and J are TRBV7-6 and TRBJ1-1; a weak D match, TRBD1 (6 bases). Germline V gene data show CDR1 as SGHVS and CDR2 as FNYEAQ. CDR3 length: 14 amino acids. Trimming shortened V by 5 bases and J by 5 bases, and 15 bases separated the two germline ends. In DNA, the CDR3 is TGTGCCAGCAGCAGGGGACAATATGGGACTGAAGCTTTCTTT. It is translated as CASSRGQYGTEAFF.

About this clonotype: Because the library targeted alpha chains, this beta chain is an off-target read whose size means little. V usage is TRBV7-9 and J usage is TRBJ1-5; possibly TRBD1 for D (5 bases). Trimming pared 5 bases from V and 0 bases from J, leaving 11 bases between. The CDR3 sequence is 15 residues long. Germline CDR1 is SEHNR and CDR2 is FQNEAQ (reference sequence). CDR3 nucleotides: TGTGCCAGCAGCCTGGGGGGTTATAGCAATCAGCCCCAGCATTTT. Translating it yields CASSLGGYSNQPQHF.

Concerning this clonotype itself: The library was designed around alpha chains, so this beta chain is a stray read whose abundance carries little weight. V and J are TRBV7-2 and TRBJ1-4; no definite D call. This CDR3 has 14 amino acids. Germline V lookup: CDR1 SGHTA, CDR2 FQGNSA. The V gene lost 1 base and the J gene lost 8 bases, with 11 bases spanning the gap. CDR3 amino acids: CASSLGSLGEKLFF. The CDR3 nucleotides are TGTGCCAGCAGCTTAGGCAGCCTGGGCGAAAAACTGTTTTTT.

Comment on this clonotype: This beta chain lies outside the target of a library built for alpha chains; its clone size means little. This chain connects TRBV7-3 to TRBJ2-2, with 7 bases fitting TRBD1. The length of the CDR3 is 16 residues. In germline, CDR1 is SGHTA, CDR2 FQGTGA. Losses at the gene ends were 3 bases for V and 2 bases for J; bases not matched to a gene: 6. The DNA for the CDR3 is TGTGCCAGCAGCTTGCGTGGGACAGTTAACACCGGGGAGCTGTTTTTT. Translating gives CASSLRGTVNTGELFF. Full variable domain (remainder filled in from reference TRBV7-3 and TRBJ2-2): GAGVSQTPSNKVTEKGKYVELRCDPISGHTALYWYRQSLGQGPEFLIYFQGTGAADDSGLPNDRFFAVRPEGSVSTLKIQRTERGDSAVYLCASSLRGTVNTGELFFGEGSRLTVL.

About this clonotype itself: This beta chain slipped into a library made for alpha chains as a stray read, so its size is not meaningful. This chain joins TRBV29-1 and TRBJ2-3; tentative D call: TRBD2 (5 bases). The CDR3 consists of 11 residues. The ends were cut back, 8 bases at V and 3 bases at J, with 9 bases in the middle. Germline V lookup: CDR1 SQVTM, CDR2 ANQGSEA. The CDR3 loop is CSSRGTDTQYF. The DNA of the CDR3 is TGCAGCTCAAGAGGGACAGATACGCAGTATTTT.